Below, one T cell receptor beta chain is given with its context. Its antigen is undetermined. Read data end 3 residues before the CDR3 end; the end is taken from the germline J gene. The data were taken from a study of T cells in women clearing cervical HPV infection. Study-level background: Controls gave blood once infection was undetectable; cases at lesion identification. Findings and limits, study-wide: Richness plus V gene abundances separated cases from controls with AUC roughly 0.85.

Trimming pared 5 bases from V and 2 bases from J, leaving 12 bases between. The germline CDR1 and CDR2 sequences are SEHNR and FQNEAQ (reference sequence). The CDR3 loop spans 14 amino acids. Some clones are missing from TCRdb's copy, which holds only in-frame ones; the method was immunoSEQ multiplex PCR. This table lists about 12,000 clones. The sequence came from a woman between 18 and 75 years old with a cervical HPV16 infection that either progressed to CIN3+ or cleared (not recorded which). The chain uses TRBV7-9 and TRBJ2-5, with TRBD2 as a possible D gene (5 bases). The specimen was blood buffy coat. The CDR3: CASSRSGNQETQYF. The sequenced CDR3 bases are TGTGCCAGCAGCCGAAGCGGAAATCAAGAGACC.